Sequencing of this TCR beta chain was carried out in a study of OX40 agonist ivuxolimab in advanced cancers. About the research overall: Intravenous ivuxolimab at 0.01 to 10 mg/kg was given to patients every 2 weeks.

Libraries were prepared by immunoSEQ multiplex PCR; TCRdb keeps only in-frame clonotypes and omits some of them. Of 70,000 to 75,000 clones in the sample, around 83% were seen once. Trimming at V came to 3 bases and at J to 1 base, leaving 5 bases not matched to a gene. The CDR3 runs 16 residues. From germline, CDR1 is WSHSY and CDR2 SAAADI. The TCR comes from an adult with an advanced solid tumor such as melanoma, head and neck, liver or kidney cancer. This rearrangement joins TRBV10-2 to TRBJ2-7, with TRBD1 identical over 11 bases. The sample in question was CD4+ or CD8+ T cells sorted from blood, obtained in a trial of the OX40 agonist ivuxolimab. The CDR3 region is CASSEAGTGGSYEQYF. In DNA, the CDR3 is TGCGCCAGCAGTGAAGCCGGGACAGGGGGTTCCTACGAGCAGTACTTC.